This entry lists 10 T cell receptor beta chains sequenced from one sample in a study of cytomegalovirus exposure and HLA in healthy donors. In the PCR, 60 Vbeta and 13 Jbeta primers were used. Method: immunoSEQ multiplex PCR; TCRdb's copy keeps in-frame clones and lacks some. The repertoire consists of more than 80,000 clones, with 71% occurring once and the leading ten covering 2.5% to 3.5%. The material sequenced was PBMCs. Receptor source: a female donor in good health and CMV-seronegative.

The chain has TRBV6-1 and TRBJ1-5; D unresolved. CDR3 size: 14 residues. The V gene's germline CDR1 is MNHNS and CDR2 SASEGT. With 0 bases removed from V and 10 bases from J, the gap between germline ends came to 13 bases. The DNA of the CDR3 is TGTGCCAGCAGTGAAGCCGTATTAGCGCCTCCCCAGCATTTT. This sequence encodes CASSEAVLAPPQHF.

The chain employs TRBV15 and TRBJ1-1, with D uncertain. This CDR3 spans 16 amino acids. Germline V lookup: CDR1 LNHNV, CDR2 YYDKDF (reference sequence). Trimming removed 3 bases from V and 4 bases from J, with 18 bases in between. CDR3 in amino acids: CATSRDLWEGGTEAFF. In DNA, the CDR3 is TGTGCCACCAGCAGGGACCTATGGGAGGGCGGCACTGAAGCTTTCTTT.

The rearrangement uses TRBV18 and TRBJ2-7; 7 nucleotides align to TRBD2. This CDR3 has 16 amino acids. The J segment lost 4 bases and the V segment lost 0 bases, leaving 9 bases of the junction unmatched. The germline CDR1 and CDR2 sequences are KGHSH and LQKENI. The CDR3 loop is CASSPPGQRDVYEQYF. CDR3 DNA sequence: TGTGCCAGCTCACCACCGGGCCAGCGGGACGTTTACGAGCAGTACTTC.

V gene TRBV19 combines with J gene TRBJ2-3; D gene unclear. Trimming shortened V by 3 bases and J by 1 base, and 11 bases separated the two germline ends. The CDR3 totals 15 residues. Germline CDR1 is LNHDA and CDR2 is SQIVND (reference sequence). In DNA form, the CDR3 reads TGTGCCAGTAGTATGGCGACTGTCGGCACAGATACGCAGTATTTT. It codes for CASSMATVGTDTQYF. The full variable domain, rest sourced from reference TRBV19 and TRBJ2-3, is DGGITQSPKYLFRKEGQNVTLSCEQNLNHDAMYWYRQDPGQGLRLIYYSQIVNDFQKGDIAEGYSVSREKKESFPLTVTSAQKNPTAFYLCASSMATVGTDTQYFGPGTRLTVL.

The gene calls are TRBV30 and TRBJ2-2; TRBD2 matches at 11 bases. V shed 4 bases, J shed 3 bases, and the junction held 7 bases outside the gene matches. CDR3 size: 16 residues. Germline values: CDR1 GTSNPN, CDR2 SVGIG (reference sequence). CDR3 residues: CAWNQPGLADTGELFF. For the CDR3, the DNA is TGTGCCTGGAACCAGCCGGGACTAGCGGACACCGGGGAGCTGTTTTTT.

The CDR3 spells CASTSFAGGNYNEQFF. CDR3 in DNA: TGTGCCAGCACTTCCTTTGCTGGGGGGAATTACAATGAGCAGTTCTTC. This chain links TRBV28 with TRBJ2-1, with D perhaps TRBD2 (6 bases). There are 16 residues in the CDR3. CDR1 MDHEN and CDR2 SYDVKM come from the germline V gene. Trimming stripped 7 bases from V and 4 bases from J, with 20 bases between.

The V and J genes are TRBV19 and TRBJ2-3, with a possible D match to TRBD2 (5 bases). CDR3 length: 14 amino acids. Trimming removed 8 bases at V and 3 bases at J, with 15 bases between. Germline-derived CDR1 and CDR2 are LNHDA and SQIVND (reference sequence). CDR3 nucleotide sequence: TGTGCCAGTGGGATCCGGGGAGAGACAGATACGCAGTATTTT. Residues: CASGIRGETDTQYF.

The V and J genes are TRBV9 and TRBJ2-1; 9 positions match TRBD2. CDR1 is SGDLS, CDR2 YYNGEE, per germline. The CDR3 covers 14 residues. Germline trimming cut 0 bases from V and 14 bases from J; bases unmatched to any gene: 9. This chain's CDR3 is CASSVDSGSPQKFF. CDR3 DNA: TGTGCCAGCAGCGTAGATAGCGGGAGCCCTCAGAAGTTCTTC.

This clone is a singleton in its sample. This chain connects TRBV5-4 to TRBJ1-1, with D maybe TRBD1 (5 bases). Germline lookup yields CDR1 SGHNT and CDR2 YYREEE (reference sequence). Between the trimmed V and J ends, which lost 4 bases and 1 base, there was a span of 11 bases. This CDR3 region has 14 residues. CDR3 sequence: CASSVSTGNTEAFF. CDR3 bases: TGTGCCAGCAGCGTCTCCACAGGGAACACTGAAGCTTTCTTT. Combining the CDR3 with reference TRBV5-4 and TRBJ1-1 gives the whole variable domain ETGVTQSPTHLIKTRGQQVTLRCSSQSGHNTVSWYQQALGQGPQFIFQYYREEENGRGNFPPRFSGLQFPNYSSELNVNALELDDSALYLCASSVSTGNTEAFFGQGTRLTVV.

The chain joins TRBV4-1 to TRBJ2-3; D remains unclear. This CDR3 spans 12 amino acids. Deletions cut 0 bases from V and 6 bases from J, with 4 bases between. Germline V CDR1 and CDR2: MGHRA, YSYEKL. The CDR3 spells CASSQDLDTQYF. DNA for the CDR3: TGCGCCAGCAGCCAAGATCTTGATACGCAGTATTTT.